The entry below describes one TCR beta chain. The target antigen is unknown. This entry comes from a study of T-cell reconstitution after alpha-beta-depleted transplantation in children. Study-level results: One year after transplant, T-cell counts and diversity came mostly from newly produced T cells. After transplant, at about two months, alpha-beta T cells were reportedly derived from several hundred expanded graft clones.

Molecular barcoding with unique molecular identifiers was used for the TCRbeta library. TCRdb re-derived calls from the PCR reads in MiXCR, one entry per CDR3 protein. The table records 800,000 to 1,000,000 distinct CDR3 sequences, about 29% of them present only once. Germline-derived CDR1 and CDR2 are MDHEN and SYDVKM. Between the trimmed V and J ends, which lost 4 bases and 7 bases, there was a span of 13 bases. The CDR3 length is 13 residues. The gene calls are TRBV28 and TRBJ2-5; unclear D gene. This receptor was taken from a boy in the first two years of life who had a stem cell transplant for SCID, so the T cells may come from the graft donor. The sample in question was PBMCs, mostly from graft donor cells, obtained 360 days after TCRalphabeta/CD19-depleted stem cell transplant. CDR3 nucleotide sequence: TGTGCCAGCAGTTCCCCCTCTTCATTGACCCAGTACTTC. Translated, it gives CASSSPSSLTQYF.